Listed below are T cell receptor beta chains from one sample, sequenced in a study of T cells in localized non-small cell lung cancer. Repertoires were generated with immunoSEQ multiplex PCR, while TCRdb's copy carries only in-frame clones and drops some. The repertoire holds just under 20,000 clones, with around nine tenths as singletons. The sample consisted of peripheral blood, taken before any cancer treatment. These TCRs come from a man between 40 and 75 years old with stage I lung adenocarcinoma. Each CDR3 is given with its conserved first and last residue. D genes are given only for firm matches.

J: TRBJ1-2
D: .
length: 15
V: TRBV15
CDR3: CATSSTGNVFYGYTF

J: TRBJ2-7
D: TRBD1
length: 14
V: TRBV14
CDR3: CASSQDYRGYEQYF

J: TRBJ2-3
D: .
length: 13
V: TRBV30
CDR3: CAWNGILTDTQYF

J: TRBJ2-3
D: .
length: 13
V: TRBV7-9
CDR3: CASSLPLTDTQYF

J: TRBJ1-1
D: .
length: 14
V: TRBV13
CDR3: CASRRVGWSTEAFF

J: TRBJ1-1
D: .
length: 15
V: TRBV2
CDR3: CASSESRGVQTEAFF

J: TRBJ2-3
D: .
length: 13
V: TRBV11-2
CDR3: CASSIAVTDTQYF

J: TRBJ2-7
D: .
length: 15
V: TRBV19
CDR3: CASSIGAAPIYEQYF

J: TRBJ2-7
D: .
length: 13
V: TRBV2
CDR3: CASISGQSYEQYF

J: TRBJ1-1
D: .
length: 15
V: TRBV19
CDR3: CASSIAGGMNTEAFF

J: TRBJ2-7
D: .
length: 14
V: TRBV9
CDR3: CASSVGPSLYEQYF

J: TRBJ2-1
D: .
length: 15
V: TRBV28
CDR3: CASSFSGHSYNEQFF

J: TRBJ1-1
D: TRBD1
length: 17
V: TRBV11-1
CDR3: CASSHPSGGPLNTEAFF

J: TRBJ2-7
D: .
length: 12
V: TRBV27
CDR3: CASKDQDYEQYF

J: TRBJ1-1
D: .
length: 15
V: TRBV18
CDR3: CASSLLSGVNTEAFF

J: TRBJ2-1
D: .
length: 15
V: TRBV5-8
CDR3: CASSLGGGAGNEQFF

J: TRBJ1-3
D: .
length: 13
V: TRBV6-1
CDR3: CASRAGAGNTIYF

J: TRBJ2-1
D: .
length: 14
V: TRBV6-5
CDR3: CASKAREYYNEQFF

J: TRBJ1-4
D: .
length: 13
V: TRBV18
CDR3: CASSRAGNEKLFF

J: TRBJ2-1
D: .
length: 12
V: TRBV30
CDR3: CAWSYRVLEQFF

J: TRBJ2-7
D: .
length: 13
V: TRBV5-4
CDR3: CASSLDAAYEQYF

J: TRBJ2-7
D: .
length: 15
V: TRBV19
CDR3: CASSIRGSPSYEQYF

J: TRBJ1-5
D: TRBD1
length: 18
V: TRBV7-6
CDR3: CASSLLQTGNPCMILQHF

J: TRBJ2-7
D: TRBD2
length: 14
V: TRBV5-1
CDR3: CASSDSSGPYEQYF

J: TRBJ1-1
D: .
length: 14
V: TRBV7-2
CDR3: CASSLNQMNTEAFF

J: TRBJ2-7
D: .
length: 14
V: TRBV21-1
CDR3: CASSLRDRGYEQYF

J: TRBJ2-7
D: TRBD1
length: 14
V: TRBV4-1
CDR3: CASSQAQGAGEQYF

J: TRBJ2-2
D: .
length: 14
V: TRBV10-1
CDR3: CASARLANTGELFF

J: TRBJ2-1
D: TRBD1
length: 15
V: TRBV15
CDR3: CATSPDRGSYNEQFF

J: TRBJ2-6
D: .
length: 15
V: TRBV18
CDR3: CASSPQGTGANVLTF

J: TRBJ2-1
D: .
length: 10
V: TRBV20-1
CDR3: CSAYSNEQFF